This T cell receptor (beta chain) was identified in a study of blood T cell repertoires in COVID-19. On the study more broadly: Nucleic acid was either cDNA or gDNA, and it came from T cells, B-cell-depleted T cells, or PBMCs.

CDR1 is LGHNA and CDR2 is YSLEER in the germline V gene. The CDR3 loop spans 16 amino acids. V lost 1 base, J lost 1 base, and 14 bases lay in between. Method: immunoSEQ multiplex PCR; TCRdb's copy keeps in-frame clones and lacks some. The sample lists 90,000 to 150,000 clones, about 83% occurring once. V gene TRBV4-3 combines with J gene TRBJ2-7; possibly TRBD2 for D (5 bases). The specimen was peripheral blood. The sequence came from a man aged 55 to 70 with acute or convalescent COVID-19. In DNA, the CDR3 is TGCGCCAGCAGCCAAGTGGCCCTCGGGAATTCCTACGAGCAGTACTTC. Translating it yields CASSQVALGNSYEQYF.